One sample yielded the 7 T cell receptor beta chains listed below, sequenced in a study of blood T cell repertoires in COVID-19. Clones were sequenced by immunoSEQ multiplex PCR, and TCRdb holds only the in-frame ones, with some missing. The repertoire has approximately 450,000 clones, nearly 90% of them found once; the top ten carry approximately 2%. Material for sequencing was PBMCs or T cells enriched from blood (not recorded which). The receptors derive from a woman aged 18 to 35 with acute COVID-19.

The table lists this clone with a count of one. V and J are TRBV6-1 and TRBJ2-2; 9 nucleotides match TRBD2. Trimming cost V 2 bases and J 3 bases; bases outside gene matches: 4. Germline V CDR1 and CDR2: MNHNS, SASEGT. This CDR3 is 16 amino acids long. The CDR3 protein is CASSEKRGADTGELFF. Here the CDR3 DNA reads TGTGCCAGCAGTGAAAAGCGGGGGGCCGACACCGGGGAGCTGTTTTTT.

V gene TRBV3-1 (or the pseudogene TRBV3-2) combines with J gene TRBJ2-1; 8 nucleotides agree with TRBD1. From germline, CDR1 is LGHDT and CDR2 YNNKEL (reference sequence). The CDR3 length is 16 residues. V lost 0 bases, J lost 7 bases, and 8 bases stayed unmatched. The CDR3 loop reads CASSQDLNYRGNEQFF. The CDR3 nucleotides are TGTGCCAGCAGCCAAGATCTTAATTACAGGGGGAATGAGCAGTTCTTC.

The chain has TRBV25-1 and TRBJ1-4; a possible D gene is TRBD1 (6 bases). The CDR3 extends over 14 amino acids. V lost 5 bases and J lost 8, with 15 bases in between. From germline, CDR1 is MGHDK and CDR2 SYGVNS. This chain's CDR3 is CASSLAGESEKLFF. In nucleotides, the CDR3 is TGTGCCAGCAGTTTGGCAGGGGAAAGCGAAAAACTGTTTTTT.

This clone has more than one count but fewer than ten. DNA for the CDR3: TGTGCCTGGAGTGTAGGGGGAAGCAATCAGCCCCAGCATTTT. Translation gives CAWSVGGSNQPQHF. This chain uses TRBV30 with TRBJ1-5, with a tentative D call TRBD1 (6 bases). V lost 0 bases and J lost 1, with 7 bases in between. From germline, CDR1 is GTSNPN and CDR2 SVGIG (reference sequence). The CDR3 is 14 residues long.

The chain employs TRBV29-1 and TRBJ2-6; unclear D gene. Germline-derived CDR1 and CDR2 are SQVTM and ANQGSEA. The CDR3 consists of 13 residues. The germline V and J ends were trimmed by 6 bases and 0 bases, with 6 bases remaining between them. The DNA of the CDR3 is TGCAGCGTCCGGGTCTCTGGGGCCAACGTCCTGACTTTC. It codes for CSVRVSGANVLTF.

This clone has only one observation. The gene calls are TRBV27 and TRBJ2-7; 8 bases agree with TRBD2. Germline loops: CDR1 MNHEY, CDR2 SMNVEV (reference sequence). V was pared by 6 bases and J by 3 bases, with 7 bases of the junction left unmatched. The CDR3 totals 14 residues. The CDR3 region is CASRQTSGLYEQYF. The CDR3 DNA reads as TGTGCCAGCAGGCAAACTAGCGGCCTCTACGAGCAGTACTTC.

This rearrangement joins TRBV10-2 to TRBJ1-2; 8 bases match TRBD1. The V segment lost 6 bases and the J segment 6 bases; nucleotides outside the gene matches: 9. This CDR3 region has 14 residues. Germline V gene data show CDR1 as WSHSY and CDR2 as SAAADI. The CDR3 sequence: CASRAAGGQNGYTF. In nucleotides, the CDR3 is TGCGCCAGCAGGGCGGCAGGGGGCCAAAATGGCTACACCTTC.